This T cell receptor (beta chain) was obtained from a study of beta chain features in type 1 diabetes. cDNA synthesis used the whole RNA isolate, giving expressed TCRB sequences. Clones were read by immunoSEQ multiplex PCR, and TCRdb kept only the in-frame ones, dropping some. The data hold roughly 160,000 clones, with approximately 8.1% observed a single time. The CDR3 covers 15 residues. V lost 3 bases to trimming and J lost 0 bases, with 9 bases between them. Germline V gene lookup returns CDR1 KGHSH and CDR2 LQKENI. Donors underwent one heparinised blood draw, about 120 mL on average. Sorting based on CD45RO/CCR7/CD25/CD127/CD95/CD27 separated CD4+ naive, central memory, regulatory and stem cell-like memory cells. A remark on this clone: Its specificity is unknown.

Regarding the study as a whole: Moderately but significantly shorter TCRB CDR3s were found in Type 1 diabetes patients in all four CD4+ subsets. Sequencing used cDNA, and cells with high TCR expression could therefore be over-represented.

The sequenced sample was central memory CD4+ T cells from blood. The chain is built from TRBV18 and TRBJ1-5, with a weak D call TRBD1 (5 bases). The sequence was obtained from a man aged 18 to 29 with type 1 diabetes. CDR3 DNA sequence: TGTGCCAGCTCACCGACAGCTAATAGCAATCAGCCCCAGCATTTT. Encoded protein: CASSPTANSNQPQHF.